The 31 T cell receptor beta chains listed next were all sequenced from one sample in a study of sequential checkpoint blockade in melanoma. Sequencing used immunoSEQ multiplex PCR; TCRdb keeps in-frame clones, though not all of them. The table has fewer than 45,000 clones, 75% to 90% seen once; the top ten hold 9.5% to 15%. As to treatment: randomized to nivolumab then ipilimumab (arm A) or the reverse (arm B). The sequencing used CD8+ T cells sorted from blood (inferred from file names), collected from a patient given nivolumab and ipilimumab in sequence. These receptors came from a human donor with melanoma.

This chain uses TRBV13 with TRBJ2-1; 9 bases align to TRBD2. J lost 6 bases, V lost 3 bases, and 12 bases had no gene match. The germline V gene has CDR1 PRHDT and CDR2 FYEKMQ (reference sequence). This CDR3 comprises 17 residues. The DNA for the CDR3 is TGTGCCAGCAGCTTTGGGAGTAGCGGGAGTTTCTCCAATGAGCAGTTCTTC. Translating it yields CASSFGSSGSFSNEQFF.

V and J are TRBV7-3 and TRBJ2-3, with TRBD1 identical over 8 bases. The CDR3 runs 16 residues. The junction had 8 bases not matched to a gene; V was cut back by 5 bases and J by 1 base. The germline V gene encodes CDR1 SGHTA and CDR2 FQGTGA. CDR3 coding DNA: TGTGCCAGCAGCGAGCCGGGACAGGAAGGCACAGATACGCAGTATTTT. Protein sequence: CASSEPGQEGTDTQYF.

This clone was found once. This rearrangement joins TRBV5-1 to TRBJ1-1; D gene uncertain. Germline V gene sequence: CDR1 SGHRS, CDR2 YFSETQ. The CDR3 has 13 amino acids. Trimming pared 0 bases from V and 3 bases from J, leaving 6 bases between. The CDR3 reads CASSLVVDTEAFF. The CDR3, as DNA: TGCGCCAGCAGCTTGGTAGTGGACACTGAAGCTTTCTTT.

The V gene is TRBV15, the J gene TRBJ2-2; D uncertain. V was trimmed by 4 bases and J by 1 base, leaving 10 bases between them. The CDR3 contains 15 residues. The germline gives CDR1 LNHNV, CDR2 YYDKDF (reference sequence). The CDR3 nucleotides are TGTGCCACCAGCAAAAAGACACTGAACACCGGGGAGCTGTTTTTT. This translates into CATSKKTLNTGELFF.

The V and J genes are TRBV6-5 and TRBJ1-5; D might be TRBD1 (5 bases). V was trimmed by 6 bases and J by 2 bases, leaving 14 bases between them. CDR1 and CDR2 from the germline V gene are MNHEY and SVGAGI. The CDR3 loop spans 15 amino acids. The CDR3 DNA is TGTGCCAGCAGCCCCGGGGGGGGAGGCAATCAGCCCCAGCATTTT. Its protein is CASSPGGGGNQPQHF.

This chain links TRBV6-5 with TRBJ2-5, with D maybe TRBD2 (6 bases). From germline, CDR1 is MNHEY and CDR2 SVGAGI. V was trimmed by 2 bases and J by 10 bases, leaving 14 bases between them. This CDR3 region has 13 residues. In DNA form, the CDR3 reads TGTGCCAGCAGTTACGGTCCGGGGGACGACCAGTACTTC. Amino acid sequence: CASSYGPGDDQYF.

The rearrangement uses TRBV5-6 and TRBJ2-5; D not certain. The DNA end is more similar to TRBJ2-7, so the J call may be wrong. This CDR3 contains 13 residues. Germline CDR1 is SGHDT and CDR2 is YYEEEE. Here the CDR3 reads CASSLGGTYEQYF. CDR3 bases: TGTGCCAGCAGCTTGGGCGGCACCTACGAGCAGTACTTC.

The chain carries TRBV19 and TRBJ2-3, with a weak D call TRBD1 (5 bases). Trimming pared 5 bases from V and 2 bases from J, leaving 17 bases between. CDR3 length: 16 residues. The V gene's germline CDR1 is LNHDA and CDR2 SQIVND (reference sequence). DNA of the CDR3: TGTGCCAGTAGTGTGGGGCAGAGGAGCTCCACAGATACGCAGTATTTT. Its protein is CASSVGQRSSTDTQYF. Full variable domain (outside the CDR3, taken from reference TRBV19 and TRBJ2-3): DGGITQSPKYLFRKEGQNVTLSCEQNLNHDAMYWYRQDPGQGLRLIYYSQIVNDFQKGDIAEGYSVSREKKESFPLTVTSAQKNPTAFYLCASSVGQRSSTDTQYFGPGTRLTVL.

The chain uses TRBV30 and TRBJ2-7, with TRBD1 matching 11 bases. Germline CDR1 is GTSNPN and CDR2 is SVGIG (reference sequence). This CDR3 is 20 amino acids long. J was trimmed by 4 bases and V by 6 bases; bases with no gene match: 26. The CDR3 nucleotides read TGTGCCTGCAAAAGAAACCCGGACAGGGGGCGCACAGTTGTTGGATACGAGCAGTACTTC. Amino acid sequence: CACKRNPDRGRTVVGYEQYF. The entire variable domain, with the rest obtained from reference TRBV30 and TRBJ2-7, is as follows: SQTIHQWPATLVQPVGSPLSLECTVEGTSNPNLYWYRQAAGRGLQLLFYSVGIGQISSEVPQNLSASRPQDRQFILSSKKLLLSDSGFYLCACKRNPDRGRTVVGYEQYFGPGTRLTVT.

This chain connects TRBV5-8 to TRBJ1-2; 10 nucleotides align to TRBD1. The CDR3 has 16 residues. Germline CDR1 is SGHTS and CDR2 is YDEGEE. The ends lost 5 bases at V and 4 bases at J; junction bases unmatched: 11. CDR3 sequence: CASRSPGQGIGYGYTF. CDR3 coding DNA: TGTGCCAGCAGAAGTCCGGGACAGGGGATCGGCTATGGCTACACCTTC.

The chain joins TRBV7-8 to TRBJ1-5, with 7 bases identical to TRBD1. The CDR3 runs to 16 residues. CDR1 and CDR2 from the germline V gene are SGHVS and FQNEAQ. Trimming removed 1 base from V and 0 bases from J; junction bases left unmatched: 3. The CDR3 DNA reads TGTGCCAGCAGCTTAGGGGACAGACTTAGCAATCAGCCCCAGCATTTT. Residues: CASSLGDRLSNQPQHF.

The V gene is TRBV9, the J gene TRBJ2-5; the match to TRBD1 covers 11 bases. The J call may be mistaken, given a closer DNA end match to TRBJ2-7. The CDR3 is 17 amino acids. Germline V gives CDR1 SGDLS, CDR2 YYNGEE. The CDR3 reads CASSVGAGQGASYEQYF. CDR3 coding DNA: TGTGCCAGCAGCGTGGGTGCAGGACAGGGGGCGTCCTACGAGCAGTACTTC.

V is TRBV9 and J is TRBJ1-2, with 7 bases matching TRBD1. V was clipped by 0 bases and J by 0 bases; unmatched bases: 8. This CDR3 is built from 17 residues. Germline V gene lookup returns CDR1 SGDLS and CDR2 YYNGEE. CDR3 sequence (DNA): TGTGCCAGCAGCGTAGAGGGACAGTGGGATGCTAACTATGGCTACACCTTC. This translates into CASSVEGQWDANYGYTF.

This chain connects TRBV10-2 to TRBJ2-2; D not certain. Per the germline V gene, CDR1 is WSHSY and CDR2 is SAAADI. This CDR3 has 12 residues. Trimming stripped 3 bases from V and 7 bases from J, with 6 bases between. CDR3 sequence (DNA): TGCGCCAGCAGTGACCCCCACGGGGAGCTGTTTTTT. The encoded protein is CASSDPHGELFF.

The chain carries TRBV9 and TRBJ2-3, with D perhaps matching TRBD1 (6 bases). V dropped 4 bases and J dropped 3 bases, with 15 bases sitting between them. Germline V lookup: CDR1 SGDLS, CDR2 YYNGEE. CDR3 length: 15 amino acids. The CDR3 region has the DNA TGTGCCAGCAGCAAAACAGGGTTGGGGACAGATACGCAGTATTTT. Translation gives CASSKTGLGTDTQYF. The full variable domain, rest sourced from reference TRBV9 and TRBJ2-3, is DSGVTQTPKHLITATGQRVTLRCSPRSGDLSVYWYQQSLDQGLQFLIQYYNGEERAKGNILERFSAQQFPDLHSELNLSSLELGDSALYFCASSKTGLGTDTQYFGPGTRLTVL.

CDR3: CASSLEGLASYNEQFF. For the CDR3, the DNA is TGTGCCAGCAGCTTAGAAGGACTAGCTTCCTACAATGAGCAGTTCTTC. The rearrangement joins TRBV11-3 to TRBJ2-1; TRBD2 matches at 8 bases. Germline assignment: CDR1 SGHNT and CDR2 YENEEA. The CDR3 runs 16 residues. Germline trimming cut 0 bases from V and 1 base from J; bases unmatched to any gene: 2.

The rearrangement uses TRBV28 and TRBJ2-7; 7 nucleotides line up with TRBD1. J gave up 0 bases and V 10 bases, and 9 bases lay outside the gene matches. CDR1 MDHEN and CDR2 SYDVKM come from the germline V gene. The CDR3 has 14 amino acids. The CDR3 DNA reads TGTGCCACCGACAGGGTCACCCGCTCCTACGAGCAGTACGTC. Its protein product is CATDRVTRSYEQYV.

The chain couples TRBV6-5 to TRBJ2-5; 15 positions match TRBD2. With 6 bases clipped from V and 6 bases from J, the junction kept 5 bases outside the gene matches. Germline V gene data show CDR1 as MNHEY and CDR2 as SVGAGI. CDR3 length equals 15 residues. The CDR3 nucleotides read TGTGCCAGCAGCTCCGGGACTAGCGGGAGGCAGACCCAGTACTTC. It yields the protein CASSSGTSGRQTQYF.

V is TRBV7-9 and J is TRBJ2-5; TRBD2 matches at 13 bases. This CDR3 has 15 residues. Germline V lookup: CDR1 SEHNR, CDR2 FQNEAQ (reference sequence). V shed 4 bases and J 11 bases; nucleotides not matched to a gene: 10. Here the CDR3 reads CASSSGTSGKGEQYF. CDR3 in DNA: TGTGCCAGCAGCTCCGGGACTAGCGGGAAAGGTGAGCAGTACTTC.

V is TRBV19 and J is TRBJ2-3; TRBD2 agrees at 8 bases. The V gene's germline CDR1 is LNHDA and CDR2 SQIVND (reference sequence). There are 16 residues in the CDR3. V was clipped by 1 base and J by 2 bases; unmatched bases: 5. CDR3 sequence: CASSIGGRSPTDTQYF. The CDR3 DNA reads as TGTGCCAGTAGTATAGGCGGGAGGTCGCCCACAGATACGCAGTATTTT.

The chain recombines TRBV19 with TRBJ2-1; 9 bases are shared with TRBD1. Germline V gene data show CDR1 as LNHDA and CDR2 as SQIVND (reference sequence). Trimming took 5 bases from V and 9 from J; bases not matched to a gene: 11. The CDR3 totals 15 residues. The CDR3 DNA follows: TGTGCCAGTAGTTTGAGACAGGGGGGTTTAAGTGAGCAGTTCTTC. Protein sequence: CASSLRQGGLSEQFF.

The CDR3 region has the DNA TGCGCCAGCAGCCAAGATACGGGAGGGCCCGACGAGCAGTACTTC. This gives the protein CASSQDTGGPDEQYF. The chain combines TRBV4-1 with TRBJ2-7, with TRBD2 identical over 8 bases. Germline V CDR1 and CDR2: MGHRA, YSYEKL. J gave up 5 bases and V 0 bases, and 6 bases lay outside the gene matches. The CDR3 consists of 15 residues.

V usage is TRBV7-9 and J usage is TRBJ2-7; perhaps TRBD1 as D (6 bases). Trimming removed 1 base at V and 0 bases at J, with 16 bases between. The CDR3 loop spans 17 amino acids. Looked up from germline, CDR1 is SEHNR and CDR2 is FQNEAQ (reference sequence). The CDR3 protein is CASSLGVGDMSSYEQYF. In DNA, the CDR3 is TGTGCCAGCAGCTTAGGAGTGGGGGACATGAGCTCCTACGAGCAGTACTTC.

The chain recombines TRBV6-6 with TRBJ2-7, with a weak D call TRBD1 (5 bases). CDR1 MNHNY and CDR2 SVGAGI come from the germline V gene (reference sequence). V was shortened by 6 bases and J by 5 bases, with 11 bases between the two germline ends. This CDR3 has 12 residues. Here the CDR3 DNA reads TGTGCCAGCAGCTATAAGGGGAACGAGCAGTACTTC. Amino acids: CASSYKGNEQYF.

This chain connects TRBV13 to TRBJ2-7; maybe TRBD2 (5 bases). The CDR3 sequence is 15 residues long. Germline V gene sequence: CDR1 PRHDT, CDR2 FYEKMQ (reference sequence). V lost 1 base and J 5 bases, leaving 15 bases between the germline ends. This CDR3 reads CASSLEGYGENEQYV. In DNA, the CDR3 is TGTGCCAGCAGCTTAGAGGGCTACGGGGAGAACGAGCAGTACGTC.

The chain couples TRBV21-1 to TRBJ2-7; TRBD2 reflects the table's D call only, with no check against the DNA. TRBV21-1 is noted as a pseudogene. The CDR3 consists of 17 residues. The CDR3 reads CASSKGTSGRGSYEQYV. CDR3 in DNA: TGTGCCAGCAGCAAAGGGACTAGCGGGAGGGGGTCCTACGAGCAGTACGTC.

A remark on this clone: This specimen includes other DNA sequences encoding the same CDR3. The rearrangement links TRBV27 to TRBJ2-1; TRBD2 might be the D (6 bases). CDR3 length equals 16 residues. V was pared by 0 bases and J by 0 bases, with 9 bases between. Germline-derived CDR1 and CDR2 are MNHEY and SMNVEV (reference sequence). CDR3 DNA sequence: TGTGCCAGCAGTTTATCAGGGAGGAGCTCCTACAATGAGCAGTTCTTC. This codes for CASSLSGRSSYNEQFF.

V gene TRBV2 combines with J gene TRBJ2-3, with TRBD1 matching 12 bases. CDR3 length: 19 amino acids. CDR1 and CDR2 (germline): SNHLY, FYNNEI. V was pared by 6 bases and J by 0 bases, with 13 bases of the junction left unmatched. CDR3 coding DNA: TGTGCCAGCAGGGGAATCCGGGACAGGGGGCACTCTAGCACAGATACGCAGTATTTT. Its translation: CASRGIRDRGHSSTDTQYF.

CDR3 sequence reads: CASSPGSSSSYEQYF. CDR3 coding DNA: TGTGCCAGCTCACCGGGTTCTTCTAGCTCCTACGAGCAGTACTTC. J is TRBJ2-7 and V is TRBV18; D gene unclear. V lost 3 bases, J lost 0 bases, and 12 bases lay in between. Germline values: CDR1 KGHSH, CDR2 LQKENI. The CDR3 is made up of 15 amino acids.

The rearrangement joins TRBV27 to TRBJ2-7; D is ambiguous. Germline V lookup: CDR1 MNHEY, CDR2 SMNVEV (reference sequence). Between the trimmed V and J ends, which lost 4 bases and 2 bases, there was a span of 3 bases. This CDR3 is 11 amino acids long. CDR3 residues: CASSSAYEQYF. CDR3 sequence (DNA): TGTGCCAGCAGTTCTGCCTACGAGCAGTACTTC.

The J gene is TRBJ2-2, the V gene TRBV7-3; 8 positions match TRBD2. CDR3 size: 15 residues. Germline trimming cut 3 bases from V and 2 bases from J; bases unmatched to any gene: 2. CDR1 and CDR2 (germline): SGHTA, FQGTGA. The CDR3 spells CASSLAGGNTGELFF. The CDR3 region has the DNA TGTGCCAGCAGCTTGGCGGGAGGAAACACCGGGGAGCTGTTTTTT. The entire variable domain, with the rest obtained from reference TRBV7-3 and TRBJ2-2, is as follows: GAGVSQTPSNKVTEKGKYVELRCDPISGHTALYWYRQSLGQGPEFLIYFQGTGAADDSGLPNDRFFAVRPEGSVSTLKIQRTERGDSAVYLCASSLAGGNTGELFFGEGSRLTVL.